A selection of T cell receptor beta chains follows, all from one sample in a study of response to subunit inactivated influenza vaccine. In TCRdb, the RT-PCR reads were re-called with MiXCR into one record per CDR3 protein. The sample has over 800,000 distinct CDR3 sequences; 21% are singletons. Sequencing was performed on PBMCs from blood, taken 5 days after vaccination. These receptors were obtained from a man in his forties or fifties who received an inactivated influenza vaccine. Each CDR3 is given with its conserved first and last residue. The D gene is left open where the match is weak. Clone size is shown for a subset of rows, as once, few, many or a class of expanded clone.

TRBV12-3/TRBV12-4,NA,TRBJ2-3,NA,TGTGCCAGCAGTCACAATGGGGCAGATACGCAGTATTTT,CASSHNGADTQYF
TRBV20-1,NA,TRBJ1-6,few,TGCAGTGCCAGACACGCCACGGGATATAATTCACCCCTCCACTTT,CSARHATGYNSPLHF
TRBV20-1,NA,TRBJ2-6,NA,TGCAGTGCTAAATCGTACGGAGTCAGGAGTTACTCTGGGGCCAACGTCCTGACTTTC,CSAKSYGVRSYSGANVLTF
TRBV9,NA,TRBJ1-1,few,TGTGCCAGCAGCGTAGAGGAGGGAGCATGGACTGAAGCTTTCTTT,CASSVEEGAWTEAFF
TRBV5-1,NA,TRBJ2-1,few,TGCGCCAGCAGCTTGGGTGCAGAGAGGCGATTAAATGAGCAGTTCTTC,CASSLGAERRLNEQFF
TRBV20-1,NA,TRBJ1-6,many,TGCAGTGCTACGTTCTCAGACCCAATAAATTCACCCCTCCACTTT,CSATFSDPINSPLHF
TRBV28,NA,TRBJ2-1,NA,TGTGCCAGCAGTTTGCAGATCTCCTACAATGAGCAGTTCTTC,CASSLQISYNEQFF
TRBV4-3,TRBD2,TRBJ2-3,once,TGCGCCAGCAGCCAAGAGGGGGGGAGTGGCACAGATACGCAGTATTTT,CASSQEGGSGTDTQYF
TRBV28,TRBD1,TRBJ2-5,NA,TGTGCCAGCAGCAACAGGGGGACCCAGTACTTC,CASSNRGTQYF
TRBV24-1,TRBD2,TRBJ2-1,NA,TGTGCCACCAGTGATTTTCCGGGACTAGCGAGAAACTACAATGAGCAGTTCTTC,CATSDFPGLARNYNEQFF
TRBV29-1,NA,TRBJ1-1,NA,TGCAGCGTTGTGCGACAGACGAACACTGAAGCTTTCTTT,CSVVRQTNTEAFF
TRBV6-2/TRBV6-3,TRBD1,TRBJ2-3,NA,TGTGCCAGCGGGGGACAGGGGGGACGCTCAGATACGCAGTATTTT,CASGGQGGRSDTQYF
TRBV6-5,TRBD2,TRBJ2-2,NA,TGTGCCAGCAGTTACCCCGGGGTAGCGGGACCCGGGGAGCTGTTTTTT,CASSYPGVAGPGELFF
TRBV12-3/TRBV12-4,TRBD1,TRBJ2-2,NA,TGTGCCAGCAGTAAAGACAGGGTTTACACCGGGGAGCTGTTTTTT,CASSKDRVYTGELFF
TRBV20-1,NA,TRBJ2-7,NA,TGCAGCGCGCACAGGGAACCCTACGAGCAGTACTTC,CSAHREPYEQYF
TRBV3-1,NA,TRBJ2-7,NA,TGTGCCAGCAGCCAACAGACAGGCAGCTGGGGCGAGCAGTACTTC,CASSQQTGSWGEQYF
TRBV6-5,NA,TRBJ1-4,few,TGTGCCAGCAGTTCTCGGGAGGATCCAGCCAGAGAAAAACTGTTTTTT,CASSSREDPAREKLFF
TRBV15,NA,TRBJ2-3,few,TGTGCCACCAGCGGGCTACGACTGGATGGCACAGATACGCAGTATTTT,CATSGLRLDGTDTQYF
TRBV4-2,NA,TRBJ2-7,few,TGTGCCAGCAGCCAAGATGCAAAGGGTGGGTACGAGCAGTACTTC,CASSQDAKGGYEQYF
TRBV20-1,NA,TRBJ1-6,NA,TGCAGTGCTAGAGGATCCGTAAATTCACCCCTCCACTTT,CSARGSVNSPLHF
TRBV20-1,TRBD2,TRBJ2-4,NA,TGCAGTCGAGGGGGTCCTAGCGGGAGAGCCAAAAACATTCAGTACTTC,CSRGGPSGRAKNIQYF
TRBV11-2,NA,TRBJ1-2,few,TGTGCCAGCAGCTTGCCGGGTGGCTACACCTTC,CASSLPGGYTF
TRBV10-2,TRBD1,TRBJ2-6,few,TGCGCCAGCAGTGGGACAGGGGCTGTCCCTGGGGCCAACGTCCTGACTTTC,CASSGTGAVPGANVLTF
TRBV20-1,NA,TRBJ1-2,few,TGCAGTGCCGCGGGACATGACTTTAACTATGGCTACACCTTC,CSAAGHDFNYGYTF
TRBV5-5,NA,TRBJ1-6,few,TGTGCCAGCAGCCCTCCCTGGGGAAATAATTCACCCCTCCACTTT,CASSPPWGNNSPLHF
TRBV5-1,NA,TRBJ2-3,few,TGCGCCAGCAGCCCGGAAGGCCCAGATACGCAGTATTTT,CASSPEGPDTQYF
TRBV20-1,NA,TRBJ2-7,few,TGCAGTGCCCTTGAGGGACAAGGGTGGTCGGAGCAGTACTTC,CSALEGQGWSEQYF
TRBV24-1,TRBD1,TRBJ2-5,NA,TGTGCCACCAGTGATGCCCGGGACAGGGGGCTTGAGACCCAGTACTTC,CATSDARDRGLETQYF
TRBV12-3/TRBV12-4,NA,TRBJ2-2,many,TGTGCCAGCAGCCCAGAGTACACCGGGGAGCTGTTTTTT,CASSPEYTGELFF
TRBV2,NA,TRBJ2-2,NA,TGTGCCAGCAGTGTAATGACAGGAGCGAACACCGGGGAGCTGTTTTTT,CASSVMTGANTGELFF
TRBV29-1,NA,TRBJ2-7,few,TGCAGCGTCGGAGGGTACTACGAGCAGTACTTC,CSVGGYYEQYF
TRBV7-2,TRBD1,TRBJ1-4,few,TGTGCCAGCAGCCCGGGGGACAGGCTGATCGAAAAACTGTTTTTT,CASSPGDRLIEKLFF